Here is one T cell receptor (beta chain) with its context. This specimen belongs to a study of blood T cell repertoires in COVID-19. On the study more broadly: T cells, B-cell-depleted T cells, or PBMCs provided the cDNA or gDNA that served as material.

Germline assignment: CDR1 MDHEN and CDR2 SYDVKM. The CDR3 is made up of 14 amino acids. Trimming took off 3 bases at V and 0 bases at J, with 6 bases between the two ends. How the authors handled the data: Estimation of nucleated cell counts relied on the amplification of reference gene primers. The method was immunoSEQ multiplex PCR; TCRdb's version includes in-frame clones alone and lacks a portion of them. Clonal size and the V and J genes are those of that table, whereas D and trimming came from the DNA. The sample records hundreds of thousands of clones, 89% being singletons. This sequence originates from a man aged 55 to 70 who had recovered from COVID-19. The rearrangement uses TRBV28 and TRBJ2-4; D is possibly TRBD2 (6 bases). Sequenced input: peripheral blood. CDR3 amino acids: CASSLEGAKNIQYF. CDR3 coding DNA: TGTGCCAGCAGTTTGGAGGGAGCCAAAAACATTCAGTACTTC.